A single sample is the source of the 5 T cell receptor beta chains below, sequenced in a study of control samples from healthy donors and cancer patients. TCRdb's copy holds only in-frame clones and misses some; the assay was immunoSEQ multiplex PCR. The profile shows fewer than 500,000 clones, 80% to 95% of them singletons. The specimen sequenced was PBMCs. Source of these receptors: a man in his forties with head and neck cancer.

The V and J genes are TRBV5-4 and TRBJ1-1, with D possibly matching TRBD1 (5 bases). CDR1 is SGHNT and CDR2 is YYREEE in the germline V gene (reference sequence). Deletions cut 2 bases from V and 2 bases from J, with 7 bases between. The length of the CDR3 is 13 residues. In nucleotides, the CDR3 is TGTGCCAGCAGCTTTGGGGGAAACACTGAAGCTTTCTTT. Its translation is CASSFGGNTEAFF.

The gene calls are TRBV30 and TRBJ2-3; 8 bases map to TRBD1. Germline V gives CDR1 GTSNPN, CDR2 SVGIG (reference sequence). This CDR3 region has 13 residues. V dropped 2 bases and J dropped 5; count of bases not matched to a gene: 3. CDR3 protein: CAWSTTGGDTQYF. Here the CDR3 DNA reads TGTGCCTGGAGTACTACAGGGGGAGATACGCAGTATTTT.

This chain links TRBV6-6 with TRBJ2-7; 8 bases match TRBD1. This CDR3 spans 14 amino acids. The germline V gene has CDR1 MNHNY and CDR2 SVGAGI (reference sequence). Trimming removed 2 bases from V and 4 bases from J; junction bases left unmatched: 4. DNA for the CDR3: TGTGCCAGCAGTTACACAGGGGGAGCGTACGAGCAGTACTTC. Translating gives CASSYTGGAYEQYF.

This chain joins TRBV30 and TRBJ2-1, with 10 nucleotides matching TRBD1. CDR3 length: 16 residues. V lost 1 base to trimming and J lost 4 bases; unmatched junction nucleotides: 7. Germline CDR1 and CDR2: GTSNPN and SVGIG (reference sequence). In DNA form, the CDR3 reads TGTGCCTGGAGTGGGGTTGGGACAGGGGCGTACAATGAGCAGTTCTTC. Protein product: CAWSGVGTGAYNEQFF.

The genes are TRBV27 and TRBJ2-1; 7 positions agree with TRBD2. V lost 2 bases, J lost 2 bases, and 6 bases stayed unmatched. The CDR3 runs 16 residues. Germline V gives CDR1 MNHEY, CDR2 SMNVEV (reference sequence). The CDR3 coding sequence is TGTGCCAGCAGTTTACCCCGCGGGAGTCCCTACAATGAGCAGTTCTTC. It encodes CASSLPRGSPYNEQFF.